Ten or more counts support the clone carrying this TCR beta chain. The sample originates from a study of read filtering for tumor transcriptome and immune sequencing. As for the study in general: R-ISS stage counts were under 10 for I, more than 15 for II, 7 for III.

Molecular barcoded adaptors covering alpha/delta and beta/gamma chains were used on approximately 400 ng RNA. TCRdb used MiXCR to reprocess the reads, holding one entry per CDR3 protein. The sample lists 40,000 to 50,000 distinct CDR3 sequences, less than 20% occurring once. CDR1 is MDHEN and CDR2 is SYDVKM in the germline V gene. The CDR3 consists of 17 residues. The ends lost 7 bases at V and 0 bases at J; junction bases unmatched: 13. Every patient had bone marrow sampled while the disease was active. The clonotype was recovered from a donor at least 40 years old with multiple myeloma. This chain uses TRBV28 with TRBJ1-1, with 8 nucleotides matching TRBD1. Specimen: a population of CD138-negative cells sorted from bone marrow. CDR3 DNA sequence: TGTGCCAGCACCTCTGACAGGGGCTCAGAGCTGAACACTGAAGCTTTCTTT. This codes for CASTSDRGSELNTEAFF.